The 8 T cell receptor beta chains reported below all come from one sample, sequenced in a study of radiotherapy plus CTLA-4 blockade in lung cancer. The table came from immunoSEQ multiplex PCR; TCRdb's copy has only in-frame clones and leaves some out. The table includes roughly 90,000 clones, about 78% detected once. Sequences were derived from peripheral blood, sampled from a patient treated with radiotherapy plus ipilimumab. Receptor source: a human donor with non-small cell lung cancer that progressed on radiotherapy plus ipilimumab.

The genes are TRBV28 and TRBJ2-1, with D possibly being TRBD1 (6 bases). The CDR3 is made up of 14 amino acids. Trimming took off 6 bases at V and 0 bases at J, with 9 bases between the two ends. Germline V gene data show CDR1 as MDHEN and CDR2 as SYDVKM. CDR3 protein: CASSTGSSYNEQFF. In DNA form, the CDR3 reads TGTGCCAGCAGCACAGGGAGCTCCTACAATGAGCAGTTCTTC.

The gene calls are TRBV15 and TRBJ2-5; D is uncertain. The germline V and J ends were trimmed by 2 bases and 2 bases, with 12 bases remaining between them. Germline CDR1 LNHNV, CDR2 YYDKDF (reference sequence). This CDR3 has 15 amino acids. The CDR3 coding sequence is TGTGCCACCAGCAGACCCTTCCTTGGGCAAGAGACCCAGTACTTC. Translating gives CATSRPFLGQETQYF. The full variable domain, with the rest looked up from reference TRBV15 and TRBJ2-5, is DAMVIQNPRYQVTQFGKPVTLSCSQTLNHNVMYWYQQKSSQAPKLLFHYYDKDFNNEADTPDNFQSRRPNTSFCFLDIRSPGLGDTAMYLCATSRPFLGQETQYFGPGTRLLVL.

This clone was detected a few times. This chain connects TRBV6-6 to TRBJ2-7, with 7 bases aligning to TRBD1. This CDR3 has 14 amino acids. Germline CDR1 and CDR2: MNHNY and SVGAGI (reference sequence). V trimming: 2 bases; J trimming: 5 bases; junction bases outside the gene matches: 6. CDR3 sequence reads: CASSYRDSQDEQYF. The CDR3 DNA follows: TGTGCCAGCAGTTACCGGGACAGTCAGGACGAGCAGTACTTC.

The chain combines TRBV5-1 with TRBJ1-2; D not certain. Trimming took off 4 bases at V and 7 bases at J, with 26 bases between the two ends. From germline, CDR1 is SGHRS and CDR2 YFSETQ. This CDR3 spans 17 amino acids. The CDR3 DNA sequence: TGCGCCAGCAGCCCAGGATCGTGGGCCCCAAAGACGGTTGGCTACACCTTC. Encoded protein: CASSPGSWAPKTVGYTF.

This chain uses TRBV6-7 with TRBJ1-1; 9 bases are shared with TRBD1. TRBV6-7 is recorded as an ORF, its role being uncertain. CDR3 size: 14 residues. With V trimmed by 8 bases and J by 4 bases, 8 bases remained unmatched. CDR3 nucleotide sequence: TGTGCCAGCGGGGGACAGGGAGGCGGCACTGAAGCTTTCTTT. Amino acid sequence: CASGGQGGGTEAFF.

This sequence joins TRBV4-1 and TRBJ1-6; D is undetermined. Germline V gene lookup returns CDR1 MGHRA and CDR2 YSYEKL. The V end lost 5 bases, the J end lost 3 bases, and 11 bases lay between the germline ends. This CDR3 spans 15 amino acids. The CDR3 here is CASSEYSGYNSPLHF. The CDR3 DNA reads TGCGCCAGCAGCGAGTATAGTGGCTATAATTCACCCCTCCACTTT.

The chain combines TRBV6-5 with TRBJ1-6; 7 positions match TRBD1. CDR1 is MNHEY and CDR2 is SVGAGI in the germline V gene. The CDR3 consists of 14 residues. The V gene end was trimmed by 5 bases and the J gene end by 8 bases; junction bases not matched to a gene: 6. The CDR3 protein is CASSKTGPYSPLHF. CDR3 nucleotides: TGTGCCAGCAGTAAGACAGGGCCATATTCACCCCTCCACTTT.

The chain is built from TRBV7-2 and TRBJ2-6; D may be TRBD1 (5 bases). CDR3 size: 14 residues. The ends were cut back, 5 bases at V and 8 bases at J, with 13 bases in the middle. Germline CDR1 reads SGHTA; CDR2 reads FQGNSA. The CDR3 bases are TGTGCCAGCAGCCCCCTGGCAGGGACCAACGTCCTGACTTTC. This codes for CASSPLAGTNVLTF.